These 18 T cell receptor beta chains share one sample of origin, sequenced in a study of T cells after yellow fever vaccination. TCRdb called the 5' RACE reads again in MiXCR, with one record for every CDR3 protein. Among under 300,000 distinct CDR3 sequences listed, 6.9% were seen once. The sequences come from CD4+ T cells sorted from PBMCs, collected 15 days after the yellow fever booster vaccination. Receptors were obtained from a man in his thirties or forties who received the YFV17D yellow fever vaccine.

This clonotype was counted between two and nine times. This rearrangement joins TRBV20-1 to TRBJ2-3, with D hard to call. Trimming shortened V by 3 bases and J by 4 bases, and 14 bases separated the two germline ends. Germline V gene data show CDR1 as DFQATT and CDR2 as SNEGSKA (reference sequence). The CDR3 runs to 14 residues. Here the CDR3 reads CSASEPRRPDTQYF. CDR3 bases: TGCAGTGCTAGCGAGCCGCGGCGCCCAGATACGCAGTATTTT.

In this sample, this clonotype turned up a few times. The rearrangement uses TRBV18 and TRBJ2-1; no definite D call. The CDR3 extends over 18 amino acids. CDR1 and CDR2 from the germline V gene are KGHSH and LQKENI. V lost 2 bases to trimming and J lost 0 bases, with 17 bases between them. CDR3 nucleotide sequence: TGTGCCAGCTCACCAGGTGTTTCTCCCCCAAGCTCCTACAATGAGCAGTTCTTC. Translated, it gives CASSPGVSPPSSYNEQFF.

A few counts support this clonotype. The gene calls are TRBV3-1 and TRBJ1-2, with a weak D call TRBD1 (6 bases). This CDR3 has 15 amino acids. Between the trimmed V and J ends, which lost 3 bases and 4 bases, there was a span of 15 bases. Germline V lookup: CDR1 LGHDT, CDR2 YNNKEL (reference sequence). This chain's CDR3 is CASSQDSLRGYGYTF. DNA for the CDR3: TGTGCCAGCAGCCAGGACAGCTTAAGGGGCTATGGCTACACCTTC. Supplemented by reference TRBV3-1 and TRBJ1-2, the full variable domain reads DTAVSQTPKYLVTQMGNDKSIKCEQNLGHDTMYWYKQDSKKFLKIMFSYNNKELIINETVPNRFSPKSPDKAHLNLHINSLELGDSAVYFCASSQDSLRGYGYTFGSGTRLTVV.

This chain links TRBV7-3 with TRBJ2-3; 8 nucleotides line up with TRBD1. The J segment lost 6 bases and the V segment lost 3 bases, leaving 14 bases of the junction unmatched. This CDR3 comprises 17 residues. CDR1 and CDR2 from the germline V gene are SGHTA and FQGTGA. The CDR3 DNA is TGTGCCAGCAGCTTGGACCCAGGGACAGGAATTAGGGATACGCAGTATTTT. This encodes CASSLDPGTGIRDTQYF.

This clonotype was recorded many times. The chain uses TRBV5-8 and TRBJ2-5, with D unclear. Germline V gene sequence: CDR1 SGHTS, CDR2 YDEGEE. The CDR3 is 12 amino acids. V lost 3 bases and J 2 bases, leaving 5 bases between the germline ends. The chain's CDR3 is CASSSSQETQYF. Written as DNA, the CDR3 is TGTGCCAGCAGCTCAAGTCAAGAGACCCAGTACTTC.

The chain carries TRBV19 and TRBJ2-2; TRBD2 matches at 14 bases. CDR3 length: 16 amino acids. V was pared by 10 bases and J by 6 bases, with 10 bases of the junction left unmatched. Germline V CDR1 and CDR2: LNHDA, SQIVND (reference sequence). CDR3 residues: CAIAMTSGRAPGELFF. CDR3 nucleotides: TGTGCCATCGCGATGACTAGCGGGAGGGCCCCCGGGGAGCTGTTTTTT.

This clonotype has a count of ten or more. The J gene is TRBJ2-1, the V gene TRBV24-1; D possibly uses TRBD1 or TRBD2 (5 bases each). With 3 bases removed from V and 4 bases from J, the gap between germline ends came to 15 bases. The CDR3 is 16 residues long. Looked up from germline, CDR1 is KGHDR and CDR2 is SFDVKD. The CDR3 DNA reads as TGTGCCACCAGTGATAGCGTCCTAGAGGGGTACAATGAGCAGTTCTTC. Residues: CATSDSVLEGYNEQFF.

This clonotype has more than one count but fewer than ten. The chain uses TRBV9 and TRBJ1-6; 10 nucleotides align to TRBD1. CDR1 and CDR2 from the germline V gene are SGDLS and YYNGEE. J lost 6 bases, V lost 0 bases, and 3 bases had no gene match. This CDR3 is 16 amino acids long. CDR3 residues: CASSVGDRGPNSPLHF. As DNA, the CDR3 is TGTGCCAGCAGCGTAGGAGACAGGGGGCCTAATTCACCCCTCCACTTT.

This clonotype has ten or more counts. The gene calls are TRBV3-1 and TRBJ2-5; D is tentatively TRBD1 or TRBD2 (5 bases each). The CDR3 totals 14 residues. Germline loops: CDR1 LGHDT, CDR2 YNNKEL (reference sequence). V lost 6 bases and J 1 base, leaving 12 bases between the germline ends. The CDR3 region has the DNA TGTGCCAGCAGACGCCTGGGGGTCCAAGAGACCCAGTACTTC. It specifies CASRRLGVQETQYF.

This clonotype was detected only a few times. This chain links TRBV5-4 with TRBJ2-1; D is uncertain. The CDR3 contains 15 residues. Trimming pared 1 base from V and 0 bases from J, leaving 8 bases between. The V gene's germline CDR1 is SGHNT and CDR2 YYREEE (reference sequence). Here the CDR3 reads CASSLSSSSYNEQFF. Here the CDR3 DNA reads TGTGCCAGCAGCTTGTCCAGCAGCTCCTACAATGAGCAGTTCTTC.

The chain joins TRBV7-2 to TRBJ2-1; TRBD2 is a possible D gene (5 bases). Trimming removed 1 base at V and 4 bases at J, with 14 bases between. CDR1 is SGHTA, CDR2 FQGNSA, per germline. This CDR3 spans 16 amino acids. For the CDR3, the DNA is TGTGCCAGCAGCTTAGGTGGCGGAGGCCCTTACAATGAGCAGTTCTTC. Encoded protein: CASSLGGGGPYNEQFF.

This clonotype was counted between two and nine times. The chain uses TRBV19 and TRBJ2-1; 7 nucleotides agree with TRBD2. CDR1 is LNHDA and CDR2 is SQIVND in the germline V gene (reference sequence). J was trimmed by 11 bases and V by 4 bases; bases with no gene match: 8. CDR3 size: 13 residues. The CDR3 region has the DNA TGTGCCAGTAGTAGGTCCCCGCGGGAGAAGCAGTTCTTC. Translation gives CASSRSPREKQFF. The whole variable domain, remainder taken from reference TRBV19 and TRBJ2-1, is DGGITQSPKYLFRKEGQNVTLSCEQNLNHDAMYWYRQDPGQGLRLIYYSQIVNDFQKGDIAEGYSVSREKKESFPLTVTSAQKNPTAFYLCASSRSPREKQFFGPGTRLTVL.

The chain has TRBV24-1 and TRBJ2-3; 10 nucleotides align to TRBD2. V was pared by 5 bases and J by 2 bases, with 6 bases of the junction left unmatched. This CDR3 contains 16 residues. Per germline, CDR1 KGHDR and CDR2 SFDVKD. The CDR3, as DNA: TGTGCCACCAGTGGTTTAGCGGGAGGACCCACAGATACGCAGTATTTT. It specifies CATSGLAGGPTDTQYF.

In its sample, this clonotype was seen a few times. V is TRBV20-1 and J is TRBJ1-2; D unclear. The CDR3 runs 15 residues. V was cut by 0 bases and J by 7 bases, with 18 bases left in between. Germline values: CDR1 DFQATT, CDR2 SNEGSKA (reference sequence). DNA of the CDR3: TGCAGTGCTAGAGATCTGGTGTCGGTTCGGAGTGGCTACACCTTC. Its protein is CSARDLVSVRSGYTF.

This clonotype was found a few times. The rearrangement uses TRBV5-1 and TRBJ2-1; TRBD2 matches 12 bases. Germline lookup yields CDR1 SGHRS and CDR2 YFSETQ. The CDR3 runs to 15 residues. The trim removed 4 bases at V and 6 bases at J, leaving 5 bases unmatched. The CDR3 nucleotides are TGCGCCAGCAGCACCCGGACTAGCGGGATCAATGAGCAGTTCTTC. Its translation is CASSTRTSGINEQFF.

This clonotype turned up a few times. V gene TRBV5-1 combines with J gene TRBJ2-7; TRBD2 aligns across 11 bases. Germline V gene lookup returns CDR1 SGHRS and CDR2 YFSETQ. The CDR3 has 15 residues. Unmatched junction bases numbered 6, after V lost 4 bases and J lost 3 bases. The CDR3 nucleotides read TGCGCCAGCAGCGGAGGGACTAGCGGTCTCTACGAGCAGTACTTC. It yields the protein CASSGGTSGLYEQYF.

This clonotype occurred many times. V and J are TRBV4-2 and TRBJ2-3; D is perhaps TRBD2 (6 bases). CDR1 is LGHNA and CDR2 is YNFKEQ in the germline V gene. The CDR3 loop spans 17 amino acids. V was cut by 4 bases and J by 0 bases, with 17 bases left in between. The CDR3 DNA sequence: TGTGCCAGCAGCCCGGAGGTGACTAGAGGAAGCACAGATACGCAGTATTTT. Its protein is CASSPEVTRGSTDTQYF.

There are many counts of this clonotype. The chain carries TRBV11-2 and TRBJ1-1; no firm D call. Germline values: CDR1 SGHAT, CDR2 FQNNGV. With 0 bases removed from V and 6 bases from J, the gap between germline ends came to 14 bases. The CDR3 has 15 residues. The CDR3 coding sequence is TGTGCCAGCAGCTTAGAAAGATTGAATGAGGCTGAAGCTTTCTTT. Residues: CASSLERLNEAEAFF.